Below, one T cell receptor (beta chain) is given with its context. These data belong to a study of human T cells and chemical hapten exposure. Study-level background: DPC at 2% was the sensitizing agent, placed on about 2 cm by about 2 cm of upper inner arm skin. The upper back received 0.01% DPC by patch testing, with results read at 6 days.

TCRdb recomputed calls from the RACE reads with MiXCR, one row per CDR3 protein. The table has 70,000 to 90,000 distinct CDR3 sequences, less than 14% seen once. Time point noted: patch test 3, about 24 weeks after DPC sensitization. Treatment defined: therapeutic diphenylcyclopropenone sensitization with weekly scalp DPC. The junction had 8 bases not matched to a gene; V was cut back by 1 base and J by 7 bases. This CDR3 comprises 16 residues. Germline V gene lookup returns CDR1 SGHTA and CDR2 FQGNSA. Material: whole blood, obtained in connection with sensitization to the hapten diphenylcyclopropenone (DPC). The source of this sequence is a woman aged 45-59 years with alopecia areata. Some clones in this sample may be carry-over from other donors' samples. The J gene is TRBJ2-3, the V gene TRBV7-2, with TRBD2 matching over 10 bases. The CDR3 coding sequence is TGTGCCAGCAGCTTAGTCTCTAGCGGGAGTTTGAATACGCAGTATTTT. Translated, it gives CASSLVSSGSLNTQYF.